Each of the 26 T cell receptor beta chains below was sequenced from the same sample in a study of beta chain features in type 1 diabetes. These receptors' targets are unknown. Study-wide findings and caveats: There was a moderate but significant shortening of TCRB CDR3s in all four CD4+ subsets of Type 1 diabetes patients.

Expressed TCRB transcripts were sequenced after all isolated RNA was converted to cDNA. Libraries were prepared by immunoSEQ multiplex PCR; TCRdb keeps only in-frame clonotypes and omits some of them. The data contain about 15,000 clones, about three quarters of them singletons. Sequenced input: Tregs from blood. These receptors originate from a man aged 25 to 40 with type 1 diabetes.

This clone was detected only a few times. The rearrangement joins TRBV6-1 to TRBJ1-2; 10 bases match TRBD1. This CDR3 region has 15 residues. Germline V gives CDR1 MNHNS, CDR2 SASEGT. Trimming cost V 1 base and J 3 bases; bases outside gene matches: 2. The CDR3 sequence is CASSEGTGGYYGYTF. The CDR3 DNA reads TGTGCCAGCAGTGAAGGGACAGGGGGTTACTATGGCTACACCTTC.

The rearrangement joins TRBV5-1 to TRBJ1-1, with D unclear. Germline-derived CDR1 and CDR2 are SGHRS and YFSETQ. The CDR3 covers 14 residues. V was cut by 1 base and J by 0 bases, with 7 bases left in between. The CDR3 nucleotides read TGCGCCAGCAGCTTGTACTTTCTGAACACTGAAGCTTTCTTT. This encodes CASSLYFLNTEAFF.

A remark on this clone: Other DNA sequences in this specimen translate into the identical CDR3. V gene TRBV21-1 combines with J gene TRBJ2-3; the table's D call TRBD2 went unverified against the DNA. TRBV21-1 counts as a pseudogene. This CDR3 comprises 17 residues. This CDR3 reads CASSSGLAGGSTDTQYF. Written as DNA, the CDR3 is TGCGCCAGCAGCTCCGGTTTGGCGGGAGGTAGCACAGATACGCAGTATTTT.

The chain combines TRBV2 with TRBJ2-2; tentatively, D is TRBD1 (6 bases). Trimming took off 3 bases at V and 4 bases at J, with 21 bases between the two ends. The CDR3 runs to 18 residues. CDR1 and CDR2 (germline): SNHLY, FYNNEI. DNA of the CDR3: TGTGCCAGCAGTGAGAGGGGGTGGTTTGTGGATTCCACCGGGGAGCTGTTTTTT. Translating gives CASSERGWFVDSTGELFF.

The J gene is TRBJ2-3, the V gene TRBV6-5, with D perhaps matching TRBD2 (5 bases). Germline assignment: CDR1 MNHEY and CDR2 SVGAGI. The CDR3 is 15 residues long. Trimming removed 5 bases from V and 0 bases from J, with 12 bases in between. The CDR3 nucleotides read TGTGCCAGCAGTACACGGAGGACTAGCACAGATACGCAGTATTTT. Encoded protein: CASSTRRTSTDTQYF.

The rearrangement links TRBV6-1 to TRBJ2-3, with D possibly TRBD1 on 5 matching bases. The CDR3 runs 13 residues. The ends were cut back, 7 bases at V and 0 bases at J, with 8 bases in the middle. The V gene's germline CDR1 is MNHNS and CDR2 SASEGT. CDR3 amino acids: CASTRVSTDTQYF. In nucleotides, the CDR3 is TGTGCCAGCACCAGGGTGAGCACAGATACGCAGTATTTT.

This clone was detected a few times. This chain connects TRBV14 to TRBJ1-2; possibly TRBD1 for D (5 bases). CDR1 and CDR2 (germline): SGHDN, FVKESK. Trimming pared 0 bases from V and 4 bases from J, leaving 12 bases between. This CDR3 contains 15 residues. Written as DNA, the CDR3 is TGTGCCAGCAGCCAAGAGGGAAGGAGGGGCTATGGCTACACCTTC. Its translation: CASSQEGRRGYGYTF.

The rearrangement uses TRBV2 and TRBJ2-7; possibly TRBD1 for D (6 bases). There are 11 residues in the CDR3. V was trimmed by 6 bases and J by 7 bases, leaving 10 bases between them. Germline V gene data show CDR1 as SNHLY and CDR2 as FYNNEI. The CDR3 sequence is CASRGASEQYF. In DNA form, the CDR3 reads TGTGCCAGCAGGGGGGCGAGTGAGCAGTACTTC.

CDR3 loop: CASSLGLATSNEQFF. In DNA, the CDR3 is TGCGCCAGCAGCTTGGGGCTAGCGACGTCCAATGAGCAGTTCTTC. The V call is TRBV5-1, the J call TRBJ2-1; D may be TRBD2 (6 bases). There are 15 residues in the CDR3. Trimming removed 0 bases from V and 6 bases from J, with 13 bases in between. Per the germline V gene, CDR1 is SGHRS and CDR2 is YFSETQ.

The chain joins TRBV2 to TRBJ1-4; tentative D call: TRBD1 (5 bases). Trimming removed 4 bases from V and 0 bases from J, with 9 bases in between. Germline values: CDR1 SNHLY, CDR2 FYNNEI. The CDR3 covers 15 residues. CDR3 region: CASSGATATNEKLFF. Written as DNA, the CDR3 is TGTGCCAGCAGTGGGGCGACAGCAACTAATGAAAAACTGTTTTTT.

The sample holds a few counts of this clone. J is TRBJ2-1 and V is TRBV30; tentatively, D is TRBD2 (5 bases). V was trimmed by 5 bases and J by 2 bases, leaving 10 bases between them. Germline assignment: CDR1 GTSNPN and CDR2 SVGIG (reference sequence). CDR3 length equals 13 residues. Here the CDR3 reads CAWSEGPYNEQFF. CDR3 DNA sequence: TGTGCCTGGTCTGAGGGCCCCTACAATGAGCAGTTCTTC.

The CDR3 sequence is CASSLGAGGYNEQFF. In DNA, the CDR3 is TGTGCCAGCAGCTTAGGAGCGGGAGGGTACAATGAGCAGTTCTTC. This chain links TRBV7-9 with TRBJ2-1; 10 nucleotides align to TRBD2. V lost 1 base and J lost 4; bases outside the gene matches: 1. The length of the CDR3 is 15 residues. The germline V gene has CDR1 SEHNR and CDR2 FQNEAQ (reference sequence).

This chain uses TRBV5-1 with TRBJ2-7, with 7 bases fitting TRBD2. Germline CDR1 and CDR2: SGHRS and YFSETQ. The CDR3 is 15 amino acids. The V segment lost 5 bases and the J segment 0 bases; nucleotides outside the gene matches: 8. In nucleotides, the CDR3 is TGCGCCAGCAGGTTTCGGCGGGAGAGCTCCTACGAGCAGTACTTC. It codes for CASRFRRESSYEQYF.

There are a few counts of this clone. The chain joins TRBV21-1 to TRBJ2-1; the table's D gene call, TRBD2, was not cross checked with the DNA. TRBV21-1 is listed as a pseudogene. The CDR3 is made up of 19 amino acids. The CDR3 here is CASSPKGLAGGRGYIEQFF. In nucleotides, the CDR3 is TGTGCCAGCAGCCCGAAGGGGCTAGCGGGAGGGAGGGGGTACATTGAGCAGTTCTTC.

The chain joins TRBV10-2 to TRBJ1-3; the D gene is possibly TRBD1 (5 bases). Per the germline V gene, CDR1 is WSHSY and CDR2 is SAAADI. V was clipped by 0 bases and J by 4 bases, with 13 bases between them. This CDR3 has 16 residues. The DNA of the CDR3 is TGCGCCAGCAGTGAGTCCGGGCCGGACAAGGGAAACACCATATATTTT. Translated: CASSESGPDKGNTIYF.

The chain has TRBV18 and TRBJ1-1; 7 positions agree with TRBD1. This CDR3 spans 14 amino acids. The germline CDR1 and CDR2 sequences are KGHSH and LQKENI. Unmatched junction bases numbered 4, after V lost 3 bases and J lost 3 bases. DNA for the CDR3: TGTGCCAGCTCACCGTCGCAGGGGGACACTGAAGCTTTCTTT. This translates into CASSPSQGDTEAFF.

This chain links TRBV5-6 with TRBJ1-1, with D perhaps TRBD1 (5 bases). Germline assignment: CDR1 SGHDT and CDR2 YYEEEE. The length of the CDR3 is 14 residues. Trimming cost V 0 bases and J 5 bases, with 11 bases left between them. The CDR3 nucleotides are TGTGCCAGCAGCTTGGTCCCAGGGAGGACTGAAGCTTTCTTT. This sequence encodes CASSLVPGRTEAFF.

This clone was observed a few times. The chain uses TRBV13 and TRBJ2-3; possibly TRBD2 for D (6 bases). Deletions cut 5 bases from V and 0 bases from J, with 15 bases between. Germline V CDR1 and CDR2: PRHDT, FYEKMQ (reference sequence). The CDR3 covers 16 residues. The CDR3 DNA reads TGTGCCAGCAGCACCGAGCGGGTTACTAGCACAGATACGCAGTATTTT. Translation: CASSTERVTSTDTQYF.

This chain connects TRBV7-2 to TRBJ2-1; 12 bases fit TRBD2. Germline V gene sequence: CDR1 SGHTA, CDR2 FQGNSA. This CDR3 is built from 18 residues. V trimming: 3 bases; J trimming: 5 bases; junction bases outside the gene matches: 11. In nucleotides, the CDR3 is TGTGCCAGCAGCTTCCGACTAGCGGGAGCCCTGGGGGACAATGAGCAGTTCTTC. It yields the protein CASSFRLAGALGDNEQFF.

This clone was detected only once. The chain couples TRBV6-1 to TRBJ1-2, with 7 nucleotides matching TRBD1. CDR3 length equals 16 residues. Germline CDR1 MNHNS, CDR2 SASEGT. V trimming: 1 base; J trimming: 4 bases; junction bases outside the gene matches: 9. The CDR3 reads CASSEGAQGTSYGYTF. The CDR3 nucleotides are TGTGCCAGCAGTGAAGGGGCACAGGGGACCTCCTATGGCTACACCTTC.

With respect to this clone: One junction end does not reproduce the germline sequence, and a read error may be involved. The chain employs TRBV30 and TRBJ1-2, with D unresolved. From germline, CDR1 is GTSNPN and CDR2 SVGIG (reference sequence). CDR3 length equals 13 residues. CDR3 sequence: CAGSRPVNYGYTF. CDR3 DNA sequence: TGTGCCGGGAGCAGGCCGGTGAACTATGGCTACACCTTC. Together with reference TRBV30 and TRBJ1-2, the CDR3 gives the full variable domain: SQTIHQWPATLVQPVGSPLSLECTVEGTSNPNLYWYRQAAGRGLQLLFYSVGIGQISSEVPQNLSASRPQDRQFILSSKKLLLSDSGFYLCAGSRPVNYGYTFGSGTRLTVV.

The chain carries TRBV7-9 and TRBJ1-1; perhaps TRBD1 as D (5 bases). The V gene's germline CDR1 is SEHNR and CDR2 FQNEAQ (reference sequence). The length of the CDR3 is 14 residues. Trimming left V 1 base short and J 0 bases short, with 6 bases between. The CDR3 loop is CASSLEGVNTEAFF. As DNA, the CDR3 is TGTGCCAGCAGCTTAGAAGGGGTGAACACTGAAGCTTTCTTT.

This clone was counted only a few times. V and J are TRBV10-3 and TRBJ2-7, with 14 bases lining up with TRBD2. CDR3 length equals 14 residues. CDR1 and CDR2 from the germline V gene are ENHRY and SYGVKD. The junction had 6 bases not matched to a gene; V was cut back by 10 bases and J by 4 bases. The CDR3 loop is CATRLAGGIYEQYF. CDR3 nucleotide sequence: TGTGCCACAAGACTAGCGGGAGGGATATACGAGCAGTACTTC.

This clone was detected only a few times. The V call is TRBV11-1, the J call TRBJ2-7; 7 bases match TRBD1. The CDR3 has 15 residues. The ends lost 1 base at V and 3 bases at J; junction bases unmatched: 6. CDR1 SGHAT and CDR2 FQDESV come from the germline V gene (reference sequence). The CDR3 protein is CASSLEGQIFYEQYF. The CDR3 DNA follows: TGTGCCAGCAGCTTAGAGGGACAGATATTCTACGAGCAGTACTTC.

This clone was recorded once. The chain couples TRBV4-1 to TRBJ2-1, with 12 bases identical to TRBD2. The CDR3 extends over 16 amino acids. The V segment lost 2 bases and the J segment 7 bases; nucleotides outside the gene matches: 6. Germline V CDR1 and CDR2: MGHRA, YSYEKL. CDR3 in DNA: TGCGCCAGCAGCCAATTAGGCCTAGCGGGAGGGAATGAGCAGTTCTTC. Protein sequence: CASSQLGLAGGNEQFF.

This chain links TRBV2 with TRBJ1-1; D possibly corresponds to TRBD1 (5 bases). CDR1 and CDR2 from the germline V gene are SNHLY and FYNNEI. Trimming shortened V by 8 bases and J by 6 bases, and 13 bases separated the two germline ends. CDR3 length: 12 residues. The CDR3 DNA sequence: TGTGCCAGCGTAGGGGTCCGGGCTGAAGCTTTCTTT. Translated: CASVGVRAEAFF.